This entry is about one T cell receptor beta chain. Sequenced by immunoSEQ multiplex PCR; TCRdb stores in-frame clones only, minus some. Among under 150,000 clones listed, about four fifths were seen once. The sample comes from a study of blood T cell repertoires in COVID-19. Background on the study: Specimens from acute and convalescent COVID-19 originated in the United States, Italy and Spain. The analysed material was cDNA or gDNA that came from T cells, B-cell-depleted T cells, or PBMCs.

Trimming at V came to 4 bases and at J to 4 bases, leaving 8 bases not matched to a gene. Germline V gives CDR1 MNHEY, CDR2 SVGEGT. The CDR3 sequence is 17 residues long. The gene calls are TRBV6-2 or TRBV6-3 and TRBJ2-1; 12 positions match TRBD2. The sequence derives from a middle-aged man with active or convalescent COVID-19. Sequenced: peripheral blood. In nucleotides, the CDR3 is TGTGCCAGCAGTTCCTTGACTAGCGGGGGTACTTACAATGAGCAGTTCTTC. This codes for CASSSLTSGGTYNEQFF.